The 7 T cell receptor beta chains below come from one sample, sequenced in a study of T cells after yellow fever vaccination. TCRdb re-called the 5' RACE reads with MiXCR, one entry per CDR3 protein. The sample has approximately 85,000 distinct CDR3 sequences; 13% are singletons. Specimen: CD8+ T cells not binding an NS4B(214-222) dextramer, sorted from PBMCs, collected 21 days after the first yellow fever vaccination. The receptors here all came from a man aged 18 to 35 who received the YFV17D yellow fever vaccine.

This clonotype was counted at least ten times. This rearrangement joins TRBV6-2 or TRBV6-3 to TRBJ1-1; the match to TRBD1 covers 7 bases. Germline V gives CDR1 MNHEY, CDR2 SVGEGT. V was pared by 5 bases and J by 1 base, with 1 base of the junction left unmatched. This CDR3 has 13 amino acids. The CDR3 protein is CASSPGGNTEAFF. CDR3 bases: TGTGCCAGCAGTCCAGGGGGGAACACTGAAGCTTTCTTT.

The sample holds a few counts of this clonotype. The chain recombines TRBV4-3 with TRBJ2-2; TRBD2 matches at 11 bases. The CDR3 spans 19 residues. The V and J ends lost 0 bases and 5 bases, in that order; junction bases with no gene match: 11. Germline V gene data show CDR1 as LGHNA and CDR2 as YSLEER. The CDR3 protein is CASSQEAWVAGGQTGELFF. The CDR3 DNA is TGCGCCAGCAGCCAAGAAGCGTGGGTAGCGGGGGGGCAAACCGGGGAGCTGTTTTTT.

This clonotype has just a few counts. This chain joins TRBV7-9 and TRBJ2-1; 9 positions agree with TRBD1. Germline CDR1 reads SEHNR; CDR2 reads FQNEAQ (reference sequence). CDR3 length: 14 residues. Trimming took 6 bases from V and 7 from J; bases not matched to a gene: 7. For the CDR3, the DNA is TGTGCCAGCAGGGGACAGGGTATTAGGAATGAGCAGTTCTTC. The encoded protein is CASRGQGIRNEQFF.

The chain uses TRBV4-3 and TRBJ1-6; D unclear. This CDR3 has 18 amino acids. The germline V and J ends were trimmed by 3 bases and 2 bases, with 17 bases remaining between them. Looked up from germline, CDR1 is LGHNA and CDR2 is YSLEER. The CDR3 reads CASSQDPGVDAYNSPLHF. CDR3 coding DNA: TGCGCCAGCAGCCAGGACCCAGGAGTGGATGCCTATAATTCACCCCTCCACTTT.

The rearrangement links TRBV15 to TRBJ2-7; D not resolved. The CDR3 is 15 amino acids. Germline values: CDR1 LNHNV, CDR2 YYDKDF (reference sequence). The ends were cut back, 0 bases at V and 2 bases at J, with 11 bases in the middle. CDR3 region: CATSRDGQATYEQYF. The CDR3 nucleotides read TGTGCCACCAGCAGAGATGGGCAGGCCACCTACGAGCAGTACTTC.

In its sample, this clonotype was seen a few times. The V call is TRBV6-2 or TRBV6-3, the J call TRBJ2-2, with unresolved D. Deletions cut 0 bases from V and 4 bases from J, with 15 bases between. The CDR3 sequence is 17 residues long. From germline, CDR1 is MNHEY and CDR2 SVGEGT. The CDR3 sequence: CASSYSGNLRGTGELFF. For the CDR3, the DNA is TGTGCCAGCAGTTACTCGGGGAACCTTCGTGGCACCGGGGAGCTGTTTTTT.

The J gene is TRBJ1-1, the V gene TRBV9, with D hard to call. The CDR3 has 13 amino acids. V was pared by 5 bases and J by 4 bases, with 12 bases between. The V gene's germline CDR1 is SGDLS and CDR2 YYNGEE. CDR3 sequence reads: CASRPTLGTEAFF. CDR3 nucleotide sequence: TGTGCCAGCAGACCGACCCTGGGCACTGAAGCTTTCTTT.